This T cell receptor beta chain appears in the sequencing data of a study of molecular identifiers for immune sequencing clone quantification. Points from the study as a whole: Clone sizes could be underestimated for highly expanded clones when identical TCR molecules share a barcode.

The CDR3 runs to 12 residues. Looked up from germline, CDR1 is SGHVS and CDR2 is FNYEAQ. With V trimmed by 3 bases and J by 5 bases, 0 bases remained unmatched. This clonotype has ten or more counts. The antigen is undetermined. CD8+CD4-CCR7+CD45RA+ sorting gave the naive CD8 T cells. Bulk TCR libraries used previously described methods and listed TCR primers. TCRdb reprocessed the PCR reads with MiXCR, giving one entry per CDR3 protein. The table has about 640,000 distinct CDR3 sequences, 15% to 20% seen once. The chain is built from TRBV7-6 and TRBJ2-7, with TRBD1 identical over 8 bases. The material sequenced was naive CD8+ T cells from blood, with Jurkat cell RNA spiked in. Subset in this sample: FACS-sorted CD8+CD4-CCR7+CD45RA+ naive T cells. This TCR came from a human donor in good health. Some libraries in this study had Jurkat cell RNA spiked in. The CDR3 DNA reads TGTGCCAGCAGCTTGACAGGGGACGAGCAGTACTTC. Translating gives CASSLTGDEQYF.